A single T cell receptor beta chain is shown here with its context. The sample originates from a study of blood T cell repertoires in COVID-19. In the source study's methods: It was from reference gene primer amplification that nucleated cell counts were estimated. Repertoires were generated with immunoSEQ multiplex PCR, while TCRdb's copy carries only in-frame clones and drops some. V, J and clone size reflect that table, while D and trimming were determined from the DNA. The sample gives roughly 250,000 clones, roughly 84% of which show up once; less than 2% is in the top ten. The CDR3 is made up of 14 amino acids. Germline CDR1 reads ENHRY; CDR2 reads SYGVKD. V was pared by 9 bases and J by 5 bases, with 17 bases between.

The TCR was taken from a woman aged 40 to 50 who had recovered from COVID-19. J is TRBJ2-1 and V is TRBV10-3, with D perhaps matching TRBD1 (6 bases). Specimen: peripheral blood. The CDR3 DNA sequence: TGTGCCATGGGCGAGGCAGGGGCAGACAATGAGCAGTTCTTC. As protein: CAMGEAGADNEQFF.